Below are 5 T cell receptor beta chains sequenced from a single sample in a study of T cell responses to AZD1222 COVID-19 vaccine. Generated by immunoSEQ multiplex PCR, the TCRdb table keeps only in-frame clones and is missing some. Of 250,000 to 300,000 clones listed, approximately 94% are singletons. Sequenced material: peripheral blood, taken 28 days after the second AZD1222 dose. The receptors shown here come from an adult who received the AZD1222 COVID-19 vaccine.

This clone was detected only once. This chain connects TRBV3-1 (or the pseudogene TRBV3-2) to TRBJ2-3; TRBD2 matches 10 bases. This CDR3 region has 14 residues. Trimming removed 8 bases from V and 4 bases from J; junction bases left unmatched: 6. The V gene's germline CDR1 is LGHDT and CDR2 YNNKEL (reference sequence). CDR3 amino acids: CASEAGGPADTQYF. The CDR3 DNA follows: TGTGCCAGCGAAGCGGGAGGGCCCGCAGATACGCAGTATTTT.

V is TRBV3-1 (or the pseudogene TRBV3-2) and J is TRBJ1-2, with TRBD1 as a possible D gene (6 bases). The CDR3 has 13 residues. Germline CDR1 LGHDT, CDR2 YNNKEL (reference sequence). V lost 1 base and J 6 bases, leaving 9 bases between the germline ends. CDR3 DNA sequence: TGTGCCAGCAGCCAAGTAGCAGGGGATGGCTACACCTTC. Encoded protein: CASSQVAGDGYTF.

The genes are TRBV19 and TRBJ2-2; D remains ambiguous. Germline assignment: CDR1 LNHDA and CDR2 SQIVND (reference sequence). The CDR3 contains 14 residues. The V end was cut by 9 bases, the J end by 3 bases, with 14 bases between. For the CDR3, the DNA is TGTGCCAGCAGAGCTAGAGTCCACACCGGGGAGCTGTTTTTT. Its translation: CASRARVHTGELFF.

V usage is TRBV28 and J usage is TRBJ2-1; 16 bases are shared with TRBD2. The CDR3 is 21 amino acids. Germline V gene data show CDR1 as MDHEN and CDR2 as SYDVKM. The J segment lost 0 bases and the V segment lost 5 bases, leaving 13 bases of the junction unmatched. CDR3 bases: TGTGCCAGCAGTCCCTGGGGGGGACTAGCGGGAGGGCTATCCTCCTACAATGAGCAGTTCTTC. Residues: CASSPWGGLAGGLSSYNEQFF.

CDR3: CASSPWTSRADTQYF. The CDR3 coding sequence is TGTGCCAGCAGCCCTTGGACTAGTCGCGCAGATACGCAGTATTTT. The gene calls are TRBV3-1 (or the pseudogene TRBV3-2) and TRBJ2-3; 7 nucleotides agree with TRBD2. Germline V gene lookup returns CDR1 LGHDT and CDR2 YNNKEL (reference sequence). J was trimmed by 4 bases and V by 4 bases; bases with no gene match: 8. This CDR3 has 15 amino acids.